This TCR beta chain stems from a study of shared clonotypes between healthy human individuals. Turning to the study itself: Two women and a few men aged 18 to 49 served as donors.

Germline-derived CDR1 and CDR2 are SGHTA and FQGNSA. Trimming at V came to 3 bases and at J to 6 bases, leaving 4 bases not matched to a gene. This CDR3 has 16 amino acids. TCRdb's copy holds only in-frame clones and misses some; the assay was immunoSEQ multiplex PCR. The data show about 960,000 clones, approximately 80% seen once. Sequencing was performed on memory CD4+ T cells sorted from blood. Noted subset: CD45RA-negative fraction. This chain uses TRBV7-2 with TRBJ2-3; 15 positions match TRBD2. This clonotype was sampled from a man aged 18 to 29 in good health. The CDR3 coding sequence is TGTGCCAGCAGCTTCGCAGGGACTAGCGGGAGGGATACGCAGTATTTT. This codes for CASSFAGTSGRDTQYF.